Presented here are 4 T cell receptor beta chains from one specimen sequenced in a study of T cells after yellow fever vaccination. TCRdb itself ran the 5' RACE reads through MiXCR, one entry per CDR3 protein. The data contain fewer than 150,000 distinct CDR3 sequences, 6.5% to 9% of them seen just once; the ten biggest clones take up more than 2.5%. The sequencing here drew on CD4+ T cells sorted from PBMCs, taken more than 40 days after the first yellow fever vaccination. These receptors were obtained from a man aged 18 to 29 who received the YFV17D yellow fever vaccine.

In this sample, this clonotype turned up many times. The chain couples TRBV14 to TRBJ1-4; TRBD1 might be the D (6 bases). CDR1 and CDR2 from the germline V gene are SGHDN and FVKESK. The CDR3 runs to 14 residues. V was trimmed by 4 bases and J by 3 bases, leaving 9 bases between them. The CDR3 is CASSPGHPNEKLFF. The CDR3 nucleotides are TGTGCCAGCAGCCCGGGACACCCTAATGAAAAACTGTTTTTT.

The rearrangement links TRBV28 to TRBJ2-7; no firm D call. V was trimmed by 5 bases and J by 5 bases, leaving 13 bases between them. This CDR3 is built from 13 residues. Per the germline V gene, CDR1 is MDHEN and CDR2 is SYDVKM. CDR3 loop: CASSETARNEQYV. Written as DNA, the CDR3 is TGTGCCAGCAGTGAGACGGCGAGAAACGAGCAGTACGTC.

The table lists this clonotype with a few counts. The chain links TRBV3-1 to TRBJ2-5; TRBD2 might be the D (6 bases). V dropped 1 base and J dropped 9 bases, with 18 bases sitting between them. Germline CDR1 reads LGHDT; CDR2 reads YNNKEL (reference sequence). This CDR3 contains 15 residues. The CDR3 here is CASSQGWGEKRPQYF. CDR3 sequence (DNA): TGTGCCAGCAGCCAAGGTTGGGGGGAGAAGAGACCCCAGTACTTC.

This clonotype was observed at least ten times. The CDR3 DNA reads as TGCGCCAGCAGCCAAGATACTACAGGCTCCTACGAGCAGTACTTC. This codes for CASSQDTTGSYEQYF. This sequence joins TRBV4-3 and TRBJ2-7, with D perhaps matching TRBD1 (5 bases). This CDR3 is built from 15 residues. The germline V gene has CDR1 LGHNA and CDR2 YSLEER. V was clipped by 0 bases and J by 0 bases, with 9 bases between them.